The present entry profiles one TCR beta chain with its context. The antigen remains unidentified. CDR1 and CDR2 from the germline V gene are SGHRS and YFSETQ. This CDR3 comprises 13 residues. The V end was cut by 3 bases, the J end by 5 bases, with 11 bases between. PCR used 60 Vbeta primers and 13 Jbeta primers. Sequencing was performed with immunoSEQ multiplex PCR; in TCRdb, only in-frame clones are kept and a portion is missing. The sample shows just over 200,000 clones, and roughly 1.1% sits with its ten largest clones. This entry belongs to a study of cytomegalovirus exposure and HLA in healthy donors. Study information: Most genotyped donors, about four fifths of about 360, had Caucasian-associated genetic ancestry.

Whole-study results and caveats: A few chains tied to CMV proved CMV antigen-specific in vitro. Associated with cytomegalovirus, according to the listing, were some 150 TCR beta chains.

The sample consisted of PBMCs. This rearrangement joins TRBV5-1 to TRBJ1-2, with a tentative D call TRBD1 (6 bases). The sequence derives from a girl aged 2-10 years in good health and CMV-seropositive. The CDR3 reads CASSSGTTYGYTF. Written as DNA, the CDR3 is TGCGCCAGCAGCTCTGGGACAACGTATGGCTACACCTTC. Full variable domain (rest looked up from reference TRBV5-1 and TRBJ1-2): KAGVTQTPRYLIKTRGQQVTLSCSPISGHRSVSWYQQTPGQGLQFLFEYFSETQRNKGNFPGRFSGRQFSNSRSEMNVSTLELGDSALYLCASSSGTTYGYTFGSGTRLTVV.